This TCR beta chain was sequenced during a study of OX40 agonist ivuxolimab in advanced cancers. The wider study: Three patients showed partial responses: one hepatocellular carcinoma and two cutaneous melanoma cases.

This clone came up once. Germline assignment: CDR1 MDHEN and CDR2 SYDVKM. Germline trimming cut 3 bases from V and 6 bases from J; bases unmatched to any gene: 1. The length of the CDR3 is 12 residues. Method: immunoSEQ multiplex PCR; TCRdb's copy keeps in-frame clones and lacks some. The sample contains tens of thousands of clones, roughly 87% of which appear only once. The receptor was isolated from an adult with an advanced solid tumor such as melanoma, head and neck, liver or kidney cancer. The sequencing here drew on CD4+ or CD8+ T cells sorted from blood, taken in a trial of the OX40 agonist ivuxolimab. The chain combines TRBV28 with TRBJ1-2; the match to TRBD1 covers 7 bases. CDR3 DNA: TGTGCCAGCAGTTTGGGACAGAATGGCTACACCTTC. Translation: CASSLGQNGYTF.